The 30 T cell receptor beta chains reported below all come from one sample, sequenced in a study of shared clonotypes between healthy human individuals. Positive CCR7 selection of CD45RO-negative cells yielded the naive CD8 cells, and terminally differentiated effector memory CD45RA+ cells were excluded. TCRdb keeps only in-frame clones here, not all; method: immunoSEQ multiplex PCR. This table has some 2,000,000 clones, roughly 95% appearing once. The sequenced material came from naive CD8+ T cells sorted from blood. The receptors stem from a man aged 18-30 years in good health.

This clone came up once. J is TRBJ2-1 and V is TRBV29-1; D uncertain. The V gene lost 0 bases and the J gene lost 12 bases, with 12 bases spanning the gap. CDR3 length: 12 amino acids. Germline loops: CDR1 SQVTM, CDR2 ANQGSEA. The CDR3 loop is CSVEDKGHRQFF. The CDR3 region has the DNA TGCAGCGTTGAAGATAAAGGTCACCGGCAGTTCTTC.

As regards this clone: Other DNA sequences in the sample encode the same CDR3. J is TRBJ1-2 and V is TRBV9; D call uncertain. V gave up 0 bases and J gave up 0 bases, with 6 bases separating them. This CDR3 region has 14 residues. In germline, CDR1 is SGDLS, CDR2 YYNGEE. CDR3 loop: CASSVGETNYGYTF. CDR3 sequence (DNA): TGTGCCAGCAGCGTAGGTGAGACTAACTATGGCTACACCTTC.

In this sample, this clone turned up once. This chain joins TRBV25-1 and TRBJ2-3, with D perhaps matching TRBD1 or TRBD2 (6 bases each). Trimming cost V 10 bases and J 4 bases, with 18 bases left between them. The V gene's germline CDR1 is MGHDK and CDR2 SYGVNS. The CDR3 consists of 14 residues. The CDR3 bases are TGTGCCACGTTAGAGGGGGGCTTGGCAGATACGCAGTATTTT. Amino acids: CATLEGGLADTQYF.

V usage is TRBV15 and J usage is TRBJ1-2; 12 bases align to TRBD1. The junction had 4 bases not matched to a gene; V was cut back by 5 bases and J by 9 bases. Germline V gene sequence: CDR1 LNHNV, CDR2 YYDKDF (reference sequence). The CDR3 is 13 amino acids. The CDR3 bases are TGTGCCACCAGCGGGACAGGGGGCAATAGCTACACCTTC. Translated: CATSGTGGNSYTF.

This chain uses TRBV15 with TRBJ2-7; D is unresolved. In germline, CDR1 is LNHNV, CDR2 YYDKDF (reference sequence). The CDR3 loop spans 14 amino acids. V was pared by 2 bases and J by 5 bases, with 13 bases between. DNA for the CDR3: TGTGCCACCAGCAGACCTCCCAGATCGGACGAGCAGTACTTC. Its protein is CATSRPPRSDEQYF.

The CDR3 DNA is TGTGCCAGTACCGGGACAGGAAATCAGCCCCAGCATTTT. Its translation: CASTGTGNQPQHF. The V call is TRBV19, the J call TRBJ1-5; 8 nucleotides line up with TRBD1. Trimming at V came to 7 bases and at J to 4 bases, leaving 3 bases not matched to a gene. The germline V gene encodes CDR1 LNHDA and CDR2 SQIVND (reference sequence). This CDR3 contains 13 residues.

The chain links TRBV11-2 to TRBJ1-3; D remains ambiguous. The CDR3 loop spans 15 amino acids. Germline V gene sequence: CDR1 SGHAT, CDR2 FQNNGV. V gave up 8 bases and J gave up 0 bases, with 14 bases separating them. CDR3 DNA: TGTGCCAGCGACCTTCTGTCGAGCTCTGGAAACACCATATATTTT. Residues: CASDLLSSSGNTIYF.

DNA for the CDR3: TGTGCCAGCGCTATCCAGGGGCCCCCCCTTGAGGACGAGCAGTACTTC. It is translated as CASAIQGPPLEDEQYF. The gene calls are TRBV27 and TRBJ2-7; perhaps TRBD1 as D (6 bases). CDR1 is MNHEY, CDR2 SMNVEV, per germline (reference sequence). The CDR3 length is 16 residues. The V gene lost 8 bases and the J gene lost 5 bases, with 25 bases spanning the gap.

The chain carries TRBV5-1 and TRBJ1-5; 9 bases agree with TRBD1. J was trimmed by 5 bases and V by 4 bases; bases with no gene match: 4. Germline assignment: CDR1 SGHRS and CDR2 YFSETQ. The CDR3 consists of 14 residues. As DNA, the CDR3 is TGCGCCAGCAGCCCGACAGGGGGATATCAGCCCCAGCATTTT. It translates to CASSPTGGYQPQHF.

The CDR3 here is CASSQDVAGGPGDTQYF. CDR3 DNA sequence: TGCGCCAGCAGCCAAGACGTTGCGGGAGGGCCAGGAGATACGCAGTATTTT. V is TRBV4-1 and J is TRBJ2-3; 9 nucleotides agree with TRBD2. Germline V gene data show CDR1 as MGHRA and CDR2 as YSYEKL. Trimming cost V 0 bases and J 5 bases; bases outside gene matches: 9. This CDR3 contains 17 residues.

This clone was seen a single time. The CDR3 sequence: CASSLDGGGNQPQHF. Written as DNA, the CDR3 is TGTGCCAGCAGCTTAGACGGGGGGGGCAATCAGCCCCAGCATTTT. This chain joins TRBV7-9 and TRBJ1-5; perhaps TRBD1 as D (5 bases). This CDR3 comprises 15 residues. V lost 1 base and J 2 bases, leaving 9 bases between the germline ends. The V gene's germline CDR1 is SEHNR and CDR2 FQNEAQ (reference sequence).

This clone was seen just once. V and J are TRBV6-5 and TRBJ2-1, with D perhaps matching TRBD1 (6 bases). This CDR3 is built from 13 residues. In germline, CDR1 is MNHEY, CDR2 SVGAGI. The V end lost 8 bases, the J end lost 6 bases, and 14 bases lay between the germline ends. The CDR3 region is CASRTGLGNEQFF. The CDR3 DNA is TGTGCCAGCCGAACAGGGTTAGGCAATGAGCAGTTCTTC.

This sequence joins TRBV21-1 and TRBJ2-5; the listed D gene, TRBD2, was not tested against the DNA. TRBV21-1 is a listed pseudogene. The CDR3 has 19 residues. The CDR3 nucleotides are TGTGCCATCCCCCTCTCGCGGGGGGTCCTTCTATTCGAAGGGGAGACCCAGTACTTC. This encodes CAIPLSRGVLLFEGETQYF.

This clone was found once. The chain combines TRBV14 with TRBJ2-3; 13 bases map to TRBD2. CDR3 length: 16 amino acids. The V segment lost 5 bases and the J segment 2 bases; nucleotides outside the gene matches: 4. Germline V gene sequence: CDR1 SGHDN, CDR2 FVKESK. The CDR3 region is CASSELAGGLTDTQYF. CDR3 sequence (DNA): TGTGCCAGCAGCGAACTAGCGGGGGGGCTCACAGATACGCAGTATTTT.

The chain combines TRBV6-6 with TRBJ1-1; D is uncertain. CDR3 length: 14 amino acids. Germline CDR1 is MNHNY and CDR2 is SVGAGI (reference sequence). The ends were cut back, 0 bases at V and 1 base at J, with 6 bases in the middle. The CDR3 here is CASSYSVENTEAFF. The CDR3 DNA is TGTGCCAGCAGTTACTCGGTAGAGAACACTGAAGCTTTCTTT.

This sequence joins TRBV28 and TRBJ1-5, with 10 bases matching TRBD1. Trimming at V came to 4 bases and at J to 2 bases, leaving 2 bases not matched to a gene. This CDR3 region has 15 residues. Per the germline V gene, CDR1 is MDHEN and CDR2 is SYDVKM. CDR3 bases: TGTGCCAGCAGTTGGACAGGGGGAGGCAATCAGCCCCAGCATTTT. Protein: CASSWTGGGNQPQHF.

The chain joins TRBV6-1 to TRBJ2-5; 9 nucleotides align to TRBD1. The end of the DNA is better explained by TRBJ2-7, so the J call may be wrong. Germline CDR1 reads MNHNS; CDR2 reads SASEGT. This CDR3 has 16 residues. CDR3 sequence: CASSEALGQGYYEQYF. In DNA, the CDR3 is TGTGCCAGCAGTGAAGCGCTGGGACAGGGCTACTACGAGCAGTACTTC.

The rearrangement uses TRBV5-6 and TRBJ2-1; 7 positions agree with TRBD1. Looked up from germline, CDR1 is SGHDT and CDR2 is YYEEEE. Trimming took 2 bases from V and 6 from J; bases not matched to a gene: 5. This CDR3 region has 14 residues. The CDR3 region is CASSFATGLNEQFF. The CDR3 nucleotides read TGTGCCAGCAGCTTCGCGACAGGGCTCAATGAGCAGTTCTTC.

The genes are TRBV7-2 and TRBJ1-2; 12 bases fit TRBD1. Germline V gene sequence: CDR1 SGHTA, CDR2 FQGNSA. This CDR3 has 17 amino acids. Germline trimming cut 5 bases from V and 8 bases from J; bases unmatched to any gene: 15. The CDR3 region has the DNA TGTGCCAGCAGCCCAGAGGGACAGGGGGCAAAGCTCTGGGGCTACACCTTC. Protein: CASSPEGQGAKLWGYTF.

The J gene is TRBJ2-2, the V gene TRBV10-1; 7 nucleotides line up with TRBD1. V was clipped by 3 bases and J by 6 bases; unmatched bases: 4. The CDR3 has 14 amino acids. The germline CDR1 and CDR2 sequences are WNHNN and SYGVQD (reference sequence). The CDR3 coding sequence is TGCGCCAGCAGTGAATACAGGGGAGCCGGGGAGCTGTTTTTT. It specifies CASSEYRGAGELFF.

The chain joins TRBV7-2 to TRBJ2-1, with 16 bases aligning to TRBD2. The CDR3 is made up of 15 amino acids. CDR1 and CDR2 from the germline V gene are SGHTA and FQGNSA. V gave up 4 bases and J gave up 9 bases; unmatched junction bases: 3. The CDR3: CASSWGTSGRAEQFF. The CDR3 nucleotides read TGTGCCAGCAGCTGGGGGACTAGCGGGAGGGCTGAGCAGTTCTTC. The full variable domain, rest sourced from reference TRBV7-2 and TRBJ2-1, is GAGVSQSPSNKVTEKGKDVELRCDPISGHTALYWYRQSLGQGLEFLIYFQGNSAPDKSGLPSDRFSAERTGGSVSTLTIQRTQQEDSAVYLCASSWGTSGRAEQFFGPGTRLTVL.

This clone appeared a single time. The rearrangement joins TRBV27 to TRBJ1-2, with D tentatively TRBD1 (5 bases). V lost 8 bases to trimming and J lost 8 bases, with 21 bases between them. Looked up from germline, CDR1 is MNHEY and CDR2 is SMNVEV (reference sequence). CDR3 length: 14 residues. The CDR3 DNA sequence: TGTGCCAGCGCATTCATCGGGACCGCTGGGGGCTACACCTTC. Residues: CASAFIGTAGGYTF.

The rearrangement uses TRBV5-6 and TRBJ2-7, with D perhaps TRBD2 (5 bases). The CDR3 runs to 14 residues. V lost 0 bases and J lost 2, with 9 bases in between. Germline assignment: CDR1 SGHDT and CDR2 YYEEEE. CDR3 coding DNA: TGTGCCAGCAGCTTGGGGGTAGCGACCTACGAGCAGTACTTC. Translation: CASSLGVATYEQYF.

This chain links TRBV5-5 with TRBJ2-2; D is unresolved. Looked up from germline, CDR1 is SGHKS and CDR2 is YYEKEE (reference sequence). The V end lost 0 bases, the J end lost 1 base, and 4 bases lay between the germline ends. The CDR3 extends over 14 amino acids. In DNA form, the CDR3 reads TGTGCCAGCAGCTTGGATATGAACACCGGGGAGCTGTTTTTT. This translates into CASSLDMNTGELFF.

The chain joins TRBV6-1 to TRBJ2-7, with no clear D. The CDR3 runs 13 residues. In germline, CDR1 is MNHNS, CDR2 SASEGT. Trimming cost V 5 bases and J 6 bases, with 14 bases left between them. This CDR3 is CASSKVAEGEQYF. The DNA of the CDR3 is TGTGCCAGCAGTAAGGTGGCAGAAGGCGAGCAGTACTTC.

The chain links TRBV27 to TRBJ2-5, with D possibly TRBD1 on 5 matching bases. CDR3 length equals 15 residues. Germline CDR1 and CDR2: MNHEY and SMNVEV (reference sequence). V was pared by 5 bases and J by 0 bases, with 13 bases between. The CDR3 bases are TGTGCCAGCAGTCCCCGACAGACGTACCAAGAGACCCAGTACTTC. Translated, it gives CASSPRQTYQETQYF.

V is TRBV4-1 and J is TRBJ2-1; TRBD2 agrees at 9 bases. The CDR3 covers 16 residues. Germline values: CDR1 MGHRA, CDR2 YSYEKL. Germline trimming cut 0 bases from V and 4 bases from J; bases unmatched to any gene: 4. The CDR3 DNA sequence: TGCGCCAGCAGCCAAGATGTAGCGGGAGTGTACAATGAGCAGTTCTTC. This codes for CASSQDVAGVYNEQFF.

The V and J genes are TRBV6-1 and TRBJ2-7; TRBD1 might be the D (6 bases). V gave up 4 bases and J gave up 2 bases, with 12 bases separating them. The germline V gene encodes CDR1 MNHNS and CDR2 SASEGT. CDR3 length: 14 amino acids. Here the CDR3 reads CASSGIGQTYEQYF. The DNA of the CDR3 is TGTGCCAGCAGTGGGATAGGACAGACCTACGAGCAGTACTTC.

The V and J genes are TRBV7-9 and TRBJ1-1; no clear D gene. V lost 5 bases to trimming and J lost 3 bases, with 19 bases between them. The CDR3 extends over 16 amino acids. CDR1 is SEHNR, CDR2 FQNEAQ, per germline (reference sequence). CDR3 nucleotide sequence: TGTGCCAGCAGCCCCAACGTCGGAGGGTTGGACACTGAAGCTTTCTTT. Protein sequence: CASSPNVGGLDTEAFF.

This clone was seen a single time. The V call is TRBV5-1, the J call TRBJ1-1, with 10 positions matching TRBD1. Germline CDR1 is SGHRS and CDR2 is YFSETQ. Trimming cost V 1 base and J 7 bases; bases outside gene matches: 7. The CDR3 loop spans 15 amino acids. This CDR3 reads CASSLSTGGLVEAFF. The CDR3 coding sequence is TGCGCCAGCAGCTTGTCGACAGGGGGCTTGGTTGAAGCTTTCTTT. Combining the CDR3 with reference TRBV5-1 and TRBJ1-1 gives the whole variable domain KAGVTQTPRYLIKTRGQQVTLSCSPISGHRSVSWYQQTPGQGLQFLFEYFSETQRNKGNFPGRFSGRQFSNSRSEMNVSTLELGDSALYLCASSLSTGGLVEAFFGQGTRLTVV.